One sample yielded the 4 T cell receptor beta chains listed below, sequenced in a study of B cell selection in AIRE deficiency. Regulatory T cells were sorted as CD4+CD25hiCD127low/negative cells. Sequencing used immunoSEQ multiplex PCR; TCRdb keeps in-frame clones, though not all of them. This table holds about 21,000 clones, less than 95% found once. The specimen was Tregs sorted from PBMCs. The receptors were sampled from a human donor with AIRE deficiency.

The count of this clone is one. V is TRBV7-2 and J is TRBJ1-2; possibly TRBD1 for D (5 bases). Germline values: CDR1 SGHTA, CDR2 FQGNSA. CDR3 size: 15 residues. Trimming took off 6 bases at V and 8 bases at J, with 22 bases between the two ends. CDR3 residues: CASRTTGPSYGGYTF. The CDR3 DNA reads TGTGCCAGCAGGACAACAGGCCCGAGCTATGGAGGCTACACCTTC.

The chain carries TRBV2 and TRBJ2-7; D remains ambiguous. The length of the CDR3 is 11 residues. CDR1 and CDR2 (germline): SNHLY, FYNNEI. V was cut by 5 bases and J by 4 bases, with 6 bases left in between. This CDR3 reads CASSSKYEQYF. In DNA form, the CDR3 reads TGTGCCAGCAGTTCAAAATACGAGCAGTACTTC.

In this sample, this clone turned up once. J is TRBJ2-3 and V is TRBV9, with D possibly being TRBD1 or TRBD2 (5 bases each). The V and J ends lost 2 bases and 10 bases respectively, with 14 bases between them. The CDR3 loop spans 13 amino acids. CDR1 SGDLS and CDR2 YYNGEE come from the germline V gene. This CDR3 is CASSVGPGPSQYF. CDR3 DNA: TGTGCCAGCAGCGTGGGACCGGGGCCTTCGCAGTATTTT.

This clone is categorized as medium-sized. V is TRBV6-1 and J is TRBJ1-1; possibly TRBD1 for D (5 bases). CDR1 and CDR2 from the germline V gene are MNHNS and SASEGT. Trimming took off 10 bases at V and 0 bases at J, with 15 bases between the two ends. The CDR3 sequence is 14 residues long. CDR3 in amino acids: CATALDMMNTEAFF. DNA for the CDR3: TGTGCCACAGCCCTGGACATGATGAACACTGAAGCTTTCTTT.